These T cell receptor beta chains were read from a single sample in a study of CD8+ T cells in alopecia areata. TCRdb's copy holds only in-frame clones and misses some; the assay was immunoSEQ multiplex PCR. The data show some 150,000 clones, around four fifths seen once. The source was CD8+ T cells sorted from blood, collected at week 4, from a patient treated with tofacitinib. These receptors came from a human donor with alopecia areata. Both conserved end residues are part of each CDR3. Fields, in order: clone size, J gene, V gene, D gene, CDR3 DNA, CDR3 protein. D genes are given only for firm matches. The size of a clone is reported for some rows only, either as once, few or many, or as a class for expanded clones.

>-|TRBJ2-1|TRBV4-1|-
TGCGCCAGCAGCCTCGAGCTAGGGCCCCCATTACGCAATGAGCAGTTCTTC
CASSLELGPPLRNEQFF
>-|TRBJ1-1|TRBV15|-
TGTGCCACCTGCCTGGGGGGAAGGATGAACACTGAAGCTTTCTTT
CATCLGGRMNTEAFF
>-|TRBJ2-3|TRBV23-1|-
TGCGCCAGCAGTCAATCGAGGGACGCTAGCACAGATACGCAGTATTTT
CASSQSRDASTDTQYF
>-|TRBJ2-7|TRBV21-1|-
TGTGCCAGCAAAGGACTAGCCGGGCAGTACTTC
CASKGLAGQYF
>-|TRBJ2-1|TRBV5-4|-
TGTGCCAGCAGCTTGGATCTAACCCACAATGAGCAGTTCTTC
CASSLDLTHNEQFF
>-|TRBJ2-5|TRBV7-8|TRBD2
TGTGCCAGCAGCTCCGGACTAGCACCTGAGACCCAGTACTTC
CASSSGLAPETQYF
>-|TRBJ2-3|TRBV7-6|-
TGTGCCAGCAGCTTAGGTTTAGGGCAGGATACGCAGTATTTT
CASSLGLGQDTQYF
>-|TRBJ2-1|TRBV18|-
TGTGCCAGCTCACCATCTCCCGGGGGGCCATTCTTAAGCTCCTACAATGAGCAGTTCTTC
CASSPSPGGPFLSSYNEQFF
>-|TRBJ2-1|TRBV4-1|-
TGCGCCAGCAGCCAAAAAGGGGAGAGCTACAATGAGCAGTTCTTC
CASSQKGESYNEQFF
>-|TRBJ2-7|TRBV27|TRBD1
TGTGCCAGCAGTCATGGTTCAGGGACAGGGTCCTACGAGCAGTACTTC
CASSHGSGTGSYEQYF
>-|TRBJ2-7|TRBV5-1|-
TGCGCCAGCAGCGCACAACAGGGATACGAGCAGTACTTC
CASSAQQGYEQYF
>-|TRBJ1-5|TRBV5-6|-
TGTGCCAGCAGCTCCACGCCCAATCAGCCCCAGCATTTT
CASSSTPNQPQHF
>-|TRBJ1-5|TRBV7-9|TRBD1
TGTGCCAGCAGCTGGACAGGGTCCGATCAGCCCCAGCATTTT
CASSWTGSDQPQHF
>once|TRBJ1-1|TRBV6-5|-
TGTGCCAGCAGTTACCAGCGGGTGTCGAACACTGAAGCTTTCTTT
CASSYQRVSNTEAFF
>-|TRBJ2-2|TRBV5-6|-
TGTGCCAGCAGCCCGTCGGACAGTTACGGGGAGCTGTTTTTT
CASSPSDSYGELFF
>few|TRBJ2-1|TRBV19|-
TGTGCCAGTAGTCGAGGAGGGGACTACAATGAGCAGTTCTTC
CASSRGGDYNEQFF
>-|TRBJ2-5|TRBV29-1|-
TGCAGCGCTAAAGGGGGCCCGGGGGTACAAGAGACCCAGTACTTC
CSAKGGPGVQETQYF
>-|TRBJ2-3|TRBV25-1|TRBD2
TGTGCCAGCGCGGGGGGGCGTGCAGATACGCAGTATTTT
CASAGGRADTQYF
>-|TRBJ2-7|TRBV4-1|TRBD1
TGCGCCAGCAGCCTCGCGCCAGGGGGTGAGTACGAGCAGTACTTC
CASSLAPGGEYEQYF
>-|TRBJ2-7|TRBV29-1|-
TGCAGCGTTGAAGCCGGGCCCCTCTACGAGCAGTACTTC
CSVEAGPLYEQYF
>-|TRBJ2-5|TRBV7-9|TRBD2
TGTGCCAGCAGGGATTGGACTAGCGGGGGCCAAGAGACCCAGTACTTC
CASRDWTSGGQETQYF
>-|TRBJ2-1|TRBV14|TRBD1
TGTGCCAGCAGCCCGGACAGGCGCAATGAGCAGTTCTTC
CASSPDRRNEQFF
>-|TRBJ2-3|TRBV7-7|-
TGTGCTAGCAGCTCATACCATGGGGGGGATACGCAGTATTTT
CASSSYHGGDTQYF
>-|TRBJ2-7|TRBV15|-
TGTGCCACCAGCAGAGCAGTATCCTACGAGCAGTACTTC
CATSRAVSYEQYF
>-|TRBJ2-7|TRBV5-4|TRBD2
TGTGCCAGCAGCTTGGGTCTAGCGGGGGATTTCTACGAGCAGTACTTC
CASSLGLAGDFYEQYF
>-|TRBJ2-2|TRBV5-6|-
TGTGCCAGCAGCTTGGTTGGCACCGGGGAGCTGTTTTTT
CASSLVGTGELFF
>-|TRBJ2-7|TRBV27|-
TGTGCCAGCAGTTACGGGAACACCTACGAGCAGTACTTC
CASSYGNTYEQYF
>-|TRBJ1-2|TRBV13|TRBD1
TGTGCCAGCAGCTCCATTCAGGGGGACTATGGCTACACCTTC
CASSSIQGDYGYTF
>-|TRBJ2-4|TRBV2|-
TGTGCCAGCAGTGATAGAAGCATACTAGCCAAAAACATTCAGTACTTC
CASSDRSILAKNIQYF
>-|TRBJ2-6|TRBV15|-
TGTGCCACCAGCTTCGGACGGGGCTCTGGGGCCAACGTCCTGACTTTC
CATSFGRGSGANVLTF
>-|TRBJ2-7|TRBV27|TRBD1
TGTGCCAGCAGTTCCCCGGGGACAGGAAAATACGAGCAGTACTTC
CASSSPGTGKYEQYF
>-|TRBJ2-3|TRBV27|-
TGTGCCAGTGGACTCTTCACAGATACGCAGTATTTT
CASGLFTDTQYF
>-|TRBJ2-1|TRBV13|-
TGTGCCAGCAGCCCCCTCGGGAGCTCCTACAATGAGCAGTTCTTC
CASSPLGSSYNEQFF
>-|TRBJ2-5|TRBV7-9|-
TGTGCCAGCAGCTTAATAGGGCCAGAGACCCAGTACTTC
CASSLIGPETQYF
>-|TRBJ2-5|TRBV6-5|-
TGTGCCAGCAGTTTAACAGGGTTGGAGACCCAGTACTTC
CASSLTGLETQYF
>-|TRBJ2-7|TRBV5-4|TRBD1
TGTGCCAGCAGCACGGTACCCCCGGGACAGGGGTCCCACGAGCAGTACTTC
CASSTVPPGQGSHEQYF
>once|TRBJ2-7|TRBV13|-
TGTGCCAGCAGCTTAAACCCAGGGGCCGGCTACGAGCAGTACTTC
CASSLNPGAGYEQYF
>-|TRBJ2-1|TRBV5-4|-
TGTGCCAGCAACACGTGGGGCAATGAGCAGTTCTTC
CASNTWGNEQFF
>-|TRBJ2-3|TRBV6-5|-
TGTGCCAGCAGTTACGACGGGACAGATACGCAGTATTTT
CASSYDGTDTQYF
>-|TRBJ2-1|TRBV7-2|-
TGTGCCAGCAGCCACCTCTACAATGAGCAGTTCTTC
CASSHLYNEQFF